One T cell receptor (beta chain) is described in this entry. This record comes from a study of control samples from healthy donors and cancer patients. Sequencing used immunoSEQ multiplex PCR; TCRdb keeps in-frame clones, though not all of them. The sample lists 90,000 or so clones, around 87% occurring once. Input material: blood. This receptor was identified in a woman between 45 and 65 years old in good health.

CDR3 sequence reads: CASSSGLLKETQYF. In DNA, the CDR3 is TGTGCCAGCAGCTCTGGACTATTAAAAGAGACCCAGTACTTC. The genes are TRBV28 and TRBJ2-5, with TRBD2 as a possible D gene (6 bases). Trimming pared 6 bases from V and 3 bases from J, leaving 14 bases between. This CDR3 spans 14 amino acids. Germline V lookup: CDR1 MDHEN, CDR2 SYDVKM.